These 11 T cell receptor beta chains originate from one sample sequenced in a study of blood T cell repertoires in COVID-19. Profiling relied on immunoSEQ multiplex PCR, and the TCRdb table lists in-frame clones only, not all of them. The profile covers approximately 180,000 clones, with 70% to 85% appearing a single time and 4.5% to 6.5% taken by the ten largest. Sequencing was carried out using PBMCs or T cells enriched from blood (not recorded which). The source is a woman aged 55-75 years with acute COVID-19.

J is TRBJ1-4 and V is TRBV28; 7 bases are a match to TRBD1. Germline-derived CDR1 and CDR2 are MDHEN and SYDVKM. The CDR3 sequence is 13 residues long. Losses at the gene ends were 5 bases for V and 8 bases for J; bases not matched to a gene: 5. CDR3 residues: CASSPRGGEKLFF. Written as DNA, the CDR3 is TGTGCCAGCAGTCCCAGAGGGGGCGAAAAACTGTTTTTT. The complete variable domain, with remaining parts taken from reference TRBV28 and TRBJ1-4, reads DVKVTQSSRYLVKRTGEKVFLECVQDMDHENMFWYRQDPGLGLRLIYFSYDVKMKEKGDIPEGYSVSREKKERFSLILESASTNQTSMYLCASSPRGGEKLFFGSGTQLSVL.

This clone was recorded a few times. This chain uses TRBV4-3 with TRBJ1-1, with a tentative D call TRBD1 (6 bases). Germline assignment: CDR1 LGHNA and CDR2 YSLEER. V lost 0 bases and J 3 bases, leaving 20 bases between the germline ends. The CDR3 runs to 18 residues. In nucleotides, the CDR3 is TGCGCCAGCAGCCAAGACGGTACAGGGAGCAGTTCAGACACTGAAGCTTTCTTT. Translated: CASSQDGTGSSSDTEAFF.

V is TRBV9 and J is TRBJ2-3; 8 bases match TRBD2. Trimming removed 0 bases from V and 1 base from J; junction bases left unmatched: 4. Germline V CDR1 and CDR2: SGDLS, YYNGEE. The CDR3 has 16 amino acids. The DNA for the CDR3 is TGTGCCAGCAGCGTAGAAAGACTAGCGCGCACAGATACGCAGTATTTT. Encoded protein: CASSVERLARTDTQYF.

This clone was detected only a few times. The chain joins TRBV4-3 to TRBJ2-7; D perhaps matches TRBD1 (5 bases). CDR1 and CDR2 (germline): LGHNA, YSLEER. V lost 1 base to trimming and J lost 7 bases, with 14 bases between them. The CDR3 is 14 amino acids. The CDR3 nucleotides are TGCGCCAGCAGCCAAGTCAGGGTCATTGGTGAGCAGTACGTC. Its protein is CASSQVRVIGEQYV.

This chain joins TRBV7-2 and TRBJ2-3, with 11 bases identical to TRBD1. The trim removed 3 bases at V and 2 bases at J, leaving 7 bases unmatched. The CDR3 runs 17 residues. Per the germline V gene, CDR1 is SGHTA and CDR2 is FQGNSA. The CDR3: CASSLAGTGGVTDTQYF. The CDR3 coding sequence is TGTGCCAGCAGCTTGGCAGGGACAGGGGGGGTCACAGATACGCAGTATTTT.

This sequence joins TRBV4-3 and TRBJ2-3; 9 bases fit TRBD2. This CDR3 region has 20 residues. Unmatched junction bases numbered 23, after V lost 8 bases and J lost 2 bases. Germline CDR1 and CDR2: LGHNA and YSLEER. DNA of the CDR3: TGCGCCAGCTCCCGAAGAAGGAGGGGAGTAGCGGGGGTTTTCACAGATACGCAGTATTTT. This translates into CASSRRRRGVAGVFTDTQYF.

This clone was seen only once. V is TRBV9 and J is TRBJ1-1, with 8 positions matching TRBD1. The J segment lost 5 bases and the V segment lost 3 bases, leaving 9 bases of the junction unmatched. CDR3 length: 15 residues. CDR1 and CDR2 from the germline V gene are SGDLS and YYNGEE. The CDR3: CASSAPGQGWTEAFF. CDR3 nucleotides: TGTGCCAGCAGCGCCCCCGGACAGGGTTGGACTGAAGCTTTCTTT.

The rearrangement joins TRBV12-3 or TRBV12-4 to TRBJ2-5, with D perhaps TRBD2 (7 bases). V lost 3 bases and J lost 7, with 12 bases in between. The CDR3 totals 13 residues. In DNA, the CDR3 is TGTGCCAGCAGTTTCCAGGGGAGGGGGACCCAGTACTTC. It translates to CASSFQGRGTQYF.

The rearrangement uses TRBV2 and TRBJ2-7; D may be TRBD1 (6 bases). V dropped 4 bases and J dropped 7 bases, with 17 bases sitting between them. The germline gives CDR1 SNHLY, CDR2 FYNNEI. The CDR3 extends over 14 amino acids. The CDR3: CASSGGRYPGEQYF. The CDR3 coding sequence is TGTGCCAGCAGTGGGGGGCGGTACCCTGGGGAGCAGTACTTC.

Here the CDR3 reads CASRLLGATNYGYTF. The DNA for the CDR3 is TGTGCCAGCAGGCTGCTGGGGGCTACTAACTATGGCTACACCTTC. This rearrangement joins TRBV2 to TRBJ1-2; D is possibly TRBD1 (6 bases). The CDR3 spans 15 residues. Germline lookup yields CDR1 SNHLY and CDR2 FYNNEI. V was pared by 6 bases and J by 0 bases, with 14 bases between.

The gene calls are TRBV27 and TRBJ2-2; D is possibly TRBD2 (6 bases). CDR1 and CDR2 (germline): MNHEY, SMNVEV (reference sequence). Deletions cut 1 base from V and 6 bases from J, with 27 bases between. This CDR3 contains 20 residues. The CDR3 bases are TGTGCCAGCAGTTTATGGGGGGATCCCGTCCGTGACCAAGCCGCCGGGGAGCTGTTTTTT. Translation gives CASSLWGDPVRDQAAGELFF.